Listed below are T cell receptor beta chains from one sample, sequenced in a study of cytomegalovirus exposure and HLA in healthy donors. The repertoire was sequenced with immunoSEQ multiplex PCR; TCRdb's copy has only in-frame clones and lacks some. The table has about 93,000 clones, 70% to 85% seen once. Sequencing input: PBMCs. Receptor source: a man in his fifties in good health and CMV-seronegative. The CDR3 runs from the conserved cysteine through the conserved F or W. The D gene is left open where the match is weak. Rows give clone size only sometimes, using once, few, many, or a class for an expanded clone.

J gene	V gene	clone size	D gene	CDR3 DNA	CDR3 protein
TRBJ2-1	TRBV7-9	.	TRBD1	TGTGCCAGCACCCCCCGGGACAGCCCTTACAATGAGCAGTTCTTC	CASTPRDSPYNEQFF
TRBJ2-3	TRBV15	.	TRBD2	TGTGCCACCAAGCTAGCGGACGGCACAGATACGCAGTATTTT	CATKLADGTDTQYF
TRBJ2-3	TRBV2	.	TRBD2	TGTGCCAGCAATAGCGGGAGTACAGATACGCAGTATTTT	CASNSGSTDTQYF
TRBJ2-2	TRBV25-1	.	TRBD2	TGTGCCAGCAGTGATAGCGGGAGGACCGGGGAGCTGTTTTTT	CASSDSGRTGELFF
TRBJ2-1	TRBV19	.	TRBD2	TGTGCCAGTAGTATAGAGCTTTTCGCGGGGGGACAGTTCTTC	CASSIELFAGGQFF
TRBJ2-2	TRBV11-3	.	TRBD1	TGTGCCAGCAGCTTCCGGACAGGGGGCACCGGGGAGCTGTTTTTT	CASSFRTGGTGELFF
TRBJ1-1	TRBV7-9	once	.	TGTGCCAGCAGCTTAGGGGTCGGCGGGAACACTGAAGCTTTCTTT	CASSLGVGGNTEAFF
TRBJ2-2	TRBV5-6	.	TRBD1	TGTGCCAGCAGCTTGGCCGACAGGGGATACGGGGAGCTGTTTTTT	CASSLADRGYGELFF
TRBJ2-2	TRBV5-1	.	.	TGCGCCAGCAGCTTAACAGGGTCGGTGGACACCGGGGAGCTGTTTTTT	CASSLTGSVDTGELFF
TRBJ2-7	TRBV5-1	.	TRBD1	TGCGCCAGCAGGGCCGGGACAGGTACCTACGAGCAGTACTTC	CASRAGTGTYEQYF
TRBJ1-3	TRBV7-9	.	.	TGTGCCAGCAGCCCAGGTGATGGAAACACCATATATTTT	CASSPGDGNTIYF
TRBJ2-7	TRBV6-6	.	TRBD2	TGTGCCAGCAGTTACAGCGGGACCTACGAGCAGTACTTC	CASSYSGTYEQYF
TRBJ1-1	TRBV5-6	.	.	TGTGCCAGCAGCTTCGCGAGGCAGGGTAACACTGAAGCTTTCTTT	CASSFARQGNTEAFF
TRBJ2-5	TRBV7-3	.	TRBD2	TGTGCCAGCAGCTTAAGCTCTCCTAGCGGAGGCCAAGAGACCCAGTACTTC	CASSLSSPSGGQETQYF
TRBJ1-5	TRBV6-6	.	.	TGTGCCAGTAGTACCCGGGGGACCCGGAGCAATCAGCCCCAGCATTTT	CASSTRGTRSNQPQHF
TRBJ1-4	TRBV5-1	few	TRBD1	TGCGCCAGCAGCTTTGGACAGGGGAATGAAAAACTGTTTTTT	CASSFGQGNEKLFF
TRBJ2-3	TRBV4-1	.	TRBD2	TGCGCCAGCAGCCAAGCGGTACTAGCGGACACAGATACGCAGTATTTT	CASSQAVLADTDTQYF
TRBJ1-2	TRBV29-1	.	.	TGCAGCGTTGAAGCTTCACTCACGCTAGGTGGCTACACCTTC	CSVEASLTLGGYTF
TRBJ1-5	TRBV4-2	.	TRBD1	TGTGCCAGCAGCCAAGATACAGGGGCTCAGCCCCAGCATTTT	CASSQDTGAQPQHF
TRBJ1-5	TRBV19	.	TRBD1	TGTGCCAGTCACAGGGGAACGGAGCCCCAGCATTTT	CASHRGTEPQHF
TRBJ2-1	TRBV6-1	once	.	TGTGCCAGCAGTCCGGACTGGCTCACCTACAATGAGCAGTTCTTC	CASSPDWLTYNEQFF
TRBJ2-2	TRBV9	.	TRBD2	TGTGCCACCAATCGGGGGGGCACGAACACCGGGGAGCTGTTTTTT	CATNRGGTNTGELFF
TRBJ2-7	TRBV15	.	TRBD1	TGTGCCACCAGCAGAGATCTGGAGACAGGGTCGCTCGAGCAGTACTTC	CATSRDLETGSLEQYF